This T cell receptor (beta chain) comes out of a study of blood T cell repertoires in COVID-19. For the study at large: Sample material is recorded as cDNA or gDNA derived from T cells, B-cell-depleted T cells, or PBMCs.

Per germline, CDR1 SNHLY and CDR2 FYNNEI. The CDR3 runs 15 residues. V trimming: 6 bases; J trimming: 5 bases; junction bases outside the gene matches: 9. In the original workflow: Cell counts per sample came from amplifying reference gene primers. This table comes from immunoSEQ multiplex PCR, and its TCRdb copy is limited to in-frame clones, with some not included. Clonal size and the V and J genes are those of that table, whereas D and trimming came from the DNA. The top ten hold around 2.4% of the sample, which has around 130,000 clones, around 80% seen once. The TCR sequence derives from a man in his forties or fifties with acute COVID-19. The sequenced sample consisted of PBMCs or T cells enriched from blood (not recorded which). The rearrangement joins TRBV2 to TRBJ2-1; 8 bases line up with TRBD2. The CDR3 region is CASRVPSGRNNEQFF. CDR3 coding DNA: TGTGCCAGCAGAGTTCCGAGCGGGAGAAACAATGAGCAGTTCTTC.